The clone carrying this TCR beta chain was observed a single time. This record comes from a study of control samples from healthy donors and cancer patients. The method was immunoSEQ multiplex PCR; TCRdb's version includes in-frame clones alone and lacks a portion of them. The table shows 100,000 to 150,000 clones, with roughly 90% occurring only once. The CDR3 spans 15 residues. Trimming cost V 6 bases and J 0 bases, with 12 bases left between them. Germline assignment: CDR1 SNHLY and CDR2 FYNNEI. This rearrangement joins TRBV2 to TRBJ1-3; a possible D gene is TRBD1 (5 bases). The sequencing input was blood. The clonotype was recovered from a man aged 40-50 years in good health. The CDR3 bases are TGTGCCAGCAGGTGGACACCCAGCTCTGGAAACACCATATATTTT. It is translated as CASRWTPSSGNTIYF.